This TCR beta chain was sequenced for a study of OX40 agonist ivuxolimab in advanced cancers. On the study more broadly: Ivuxolimab doses were 0.01, 0.1, 0.3, 1.5, 3 or 10 mg/kg every 2 weeks. Patients treated during dose escalation were battling hepatocellular carcinoma, melanoma, renal cell or head and neck cancer.

This clone showed up just once. The V gene's germline CDR1 is MGHRA and CDR2 YSYEKL. J was trimmed by 4 bases and V by 0 bases; bases with no gene match: 5. This CDR3 comprises 16 residues. Patients were ineligible given autoimmune disease history or systemic immunosuppression. Here immunoSEQ multiplex PCR was the method, and the copy in TCRdb shows in-frame clones only, minus some. Among 90,000 or so clones listed, over 75% were seen once. The chain joins TRBV4-1 to TRBJ1-2; 10 bases agree with TRBD1. Sequencing was performed on CD4+ or CD8+ T cells sorted from blood, taken in a trial of the OX40 agonist ivuxolimab. This clonotype was obtained from an adult with an advanced solid tumor such as melanoma, head and neck, liver or kidney cancer. The CDR3 DNA sequence: TGCGCCAGCAGCCAAGAAGGGACAGGGGTTGCCTATGGCTACACCTTC. Its protein is CASSQEGTGVAYGYTF.